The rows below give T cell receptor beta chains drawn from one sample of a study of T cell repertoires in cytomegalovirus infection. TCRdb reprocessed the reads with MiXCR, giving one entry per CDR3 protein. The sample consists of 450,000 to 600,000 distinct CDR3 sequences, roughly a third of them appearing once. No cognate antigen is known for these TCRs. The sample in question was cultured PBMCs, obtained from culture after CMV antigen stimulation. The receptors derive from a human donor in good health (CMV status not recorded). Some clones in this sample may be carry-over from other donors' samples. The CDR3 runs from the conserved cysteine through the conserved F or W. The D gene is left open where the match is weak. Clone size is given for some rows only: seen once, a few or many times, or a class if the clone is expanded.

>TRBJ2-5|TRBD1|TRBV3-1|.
CASSLGTGIVETQYF
TGTGCCAGCAGCTTGGGGACAGGGATTGTGGAGACCCAGTACTTC
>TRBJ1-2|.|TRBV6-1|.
CASHRAGENYGYTF
TGTGCCAGTCATAGGGCCGGAGAGAACTATGGCTACACCTTC
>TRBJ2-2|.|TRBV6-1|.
CASNLGGTGELFF
TGTGCCAGCAACCTTGGGGGGACTGGGGAGCTGTTTTTT
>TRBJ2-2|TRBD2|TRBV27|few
CASSWTRDTGELFF
TGTGCCAGCAGTTGGACTAGAGACACCGGGGAGCTGTTTTTT
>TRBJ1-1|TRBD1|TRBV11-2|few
CASSLTQGANTEAFF
TGTGCCAGCAGCTTAACCCAGGGGGCGAACACTGAAGCTTTCTTT
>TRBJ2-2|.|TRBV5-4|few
CASSPGQLNTGELFF
TGTGCCAGCAGCCCGGGACAACTGAACACCGGGGAGCTGTTTTTT
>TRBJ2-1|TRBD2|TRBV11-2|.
CASSLDAGLAESSYNEQFF
TGTGCCAGCAGCTTAGATGCCGGACTAGCGGAGAGCTCCTACAATGAGCAGTTCTTC
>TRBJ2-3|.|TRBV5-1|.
CASSYDQGGASTDTQYF
TGCGCCAGCAGCTACGATCAAGGGGGGGCTAGCACAGATACGCAGTATTTT
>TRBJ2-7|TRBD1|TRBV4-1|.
CASSQAATGSYEQYF
TGCGCCAGCAGCCAAGCGGCGACAGGGAGCTACGAGCAGTACTTC
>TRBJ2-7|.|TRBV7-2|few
CASSLPLQGPTTYEQYF
TGTGCCAGCAGCCTCCCTTTACAGGGACCTACTACCTACGAGCAGTACTTC
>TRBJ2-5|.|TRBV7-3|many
CASSLTGSQETQYF
TGTGCCAGCAGTTTAACGGGGTCCCAAGAGACCCAGTACTTC
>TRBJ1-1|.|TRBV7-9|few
CASSFATRGLNTEAFF
TGTGCCAGCAGCTTTGCGACCAGGGGCTTGAACACTGAAGCTTTCTTT
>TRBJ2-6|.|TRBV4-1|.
CASSQDLEGSGANVLTF
TGCGCCAGCAGCCAAGATCTCGAAGGGTCTGGGGCCAACGTCCTGACTTTC
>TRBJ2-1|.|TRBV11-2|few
CASSTHVVSSYNEQFF
TGTGCCAGCAGCACTCATGTGGTGAGCTCCTACAATGAGCAGTTCTTC
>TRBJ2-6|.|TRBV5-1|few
CASSLATGANVLTF
TGCGCCAGCAGCTTGGCCACCGGGGCCAACGTCCTGACTTTC
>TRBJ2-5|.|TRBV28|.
CASSSTGGTQETQYF
TGTGCCAGCAGTTCGACGGGGGGCACCCAAGAGACCCAGTACTTC
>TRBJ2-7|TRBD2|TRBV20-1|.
CSARKREGLYEQYF
TGCAGTGCCAGAAAGCGGGAGGGCCTCTACGAGCAGTACTTC
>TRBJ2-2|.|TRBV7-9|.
CASSLRDGELFF
TGTGCCAGCAGCTTACGGGACGGGGAGCTGTTTTTT
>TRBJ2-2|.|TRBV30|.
CAWSSAADTGELFF
TGTGCCTGGAGCTCAGCGGCAGACACCGGGGAGCTGTTTTTT
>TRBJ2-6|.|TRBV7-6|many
CASSQRGRGTNVLTF
TGTGCCAGCAGTCAAAGGGGGCGCGGGACCAACGTCCTGACTTTC
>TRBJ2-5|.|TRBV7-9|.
CASSPDRYSYQETQYF
TGTGCCAGCAGCCCCGACAGATACTCGTACCAAGAGACCCAGTACTTC
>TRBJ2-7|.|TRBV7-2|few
CASSSTAREQYF
TGTGCCAGCAGCTCAACTGCGCGCGAGCAGTACTTC
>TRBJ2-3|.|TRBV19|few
CASSSGTGRTDTQYF
TGTGCCAGTAGTAGTGGAACGGGACGCACAGATACGCAGTATTTT
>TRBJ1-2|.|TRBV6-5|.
CAARDIYGYTF
TGTGCCGCTCGGGATATTTATGGCTACACCTTC
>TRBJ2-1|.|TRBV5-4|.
CASSLGRRDSYNEQFF
TGTGCCAGCAGCTTGGGACGGCGGGATTCCTACAATGAGCAGTTCTTC
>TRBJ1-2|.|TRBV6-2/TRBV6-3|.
CASSYGSGPLRGYTF
TGTGCCAGCAGTTACGGTTCGGGCCCGCTCCGGGGCTACACCTTC
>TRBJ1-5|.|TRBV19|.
CASQREPGAGNQPQHF
TGTGCCAGTCAAAGGGAACCCGGGGCGGGAAATCAGCCCCAGCATTTT